What follows are 24 T cell receptor beta chains derived from one specimen sequenced in a study of regulatory T cells in long-lasting Graves disease. Sample time point: newly diagnosed GD, antithyroid drugs for less than 3 months. Making the TCR library involved RNA that had been extracted from PBMCs. CDR3-region Arm-PCR and iRepertoire HTBI primers produced the TCR beta libraries. TCRdb used MiXCR to reprocess the multiplex PCR reads, holding one entry per CDR3 protein. The data show fewer than 550,000 distinct CDR3 sequences, roughly 17% seen once. The sample also formed part of further work on T cells in Graves' hyperthyroidism and ophthalmopathy.

This sample comprised peripheral blood mononuclear cells (PBMCs), obtained at new diagnosis, from a patient treated with antithyroid drugs. The receptor source for this set is a woman aged 18-35 years with Graves disease.

The table lists this clonotype with a few counts. The V and J genes are TRBV6-1 and TRBJ1-2; D is unclear. The germline CDR1 and CDR2 sequences are MNHNS and SASEGT. Trimming shortened V by 6 bases and J by 6 bases, and 14 bases separated the two germline ends. The CDR3 length is 13 residues. The CDR3 here is CASSPGGQHGYTF. The CDR3 coding sequence is TGTGCCAGCAGCCCTGGCGGGCAGCATGGCTACACCTTC.

In this sample, this clonotype turned up a few times. The V and J genes are TRBV7-2 and TRBJ2-7, with D possibly called TRBD1 or TRBD2 (5 bases each). Trimming stripped 5 bases from V and 3 bases from J, with 17 bases between. The CDR3 contains 15 residues. Germline CDR1 SGHTA, CDR2 FQGNSA. CDR3 sequence: CASSVGDRPLYEQYF. The DNA for the CDR3 is TGTGCCAGCAGCGTGGGGGACCGCCCCCTCTACGAGCAGTACTTC. The full variable domain, with the rest looked up from reference TRBV7-2 and TRBJ2-7, is GAGVSQSPSNKVTEKGKDVELRCDPISGHTALYWYRQSLGQGLEFLIYFQGNSAPDKSGLPSDRFSAERTGGSVSTLTIQRTQQEDSAVYLCASSVGDRPLYEQYFGPGTRLTVT.

This clonotype has a handful of counts. This chain connects TRBV6-2 or TRBV6-3 to TRBJ2-3; no reliable D call. Trimming left V 5 bases short and J 2 bases short, with 14 bases between. CDR1 and CDR2 (germline): MNHEY, SVGEGT. This CDR3 is built from 15 residues. The CDR3 is CASSEVWVATDTQYF. CDR3 coding DNA: TGTGCCAGCAGTGAAGTGTGGGTTGCCACAGATACGCAGTATTTT.

The chain uses TRBV27 and TRBJ2-7, with 7 bases that match TRBD1. The ends lost 2 bases at V and 1 base at J; junction bases unmatched: 14. This CDR3 contains 18 residues. Germline V gives CDR1 MNHEY, CDR2 SMNVEV (reference sequence). In DNA, the CDR3 is TGTGCCAGCAGTTTACACTTCCCCTCGGGACAGAGATCCTACGAGCAGTACTTC. Translated, it gives CASSLHFPSGQRSYEQYF.

This clonotype showed up many times. The CDR3 DNA follows: TGCAGCGTTGTAGCGGGGTACGATGGCTACACCTTC. Protein sequence: CSVVAGYDGYTF. The chain couples TRBV29-1 to TRBJ1-2; D is ambiguous. The germline CDR1 and CDR2 sequences are SQVTM and ANQGSEA. V was clipped by 4 bases and J by 6 bases, with 12 bases between them. This CDR3 has 12 amino acids.

This clonotype has ten or more counts. The chain couples TRBV2 to TRBJ2-3; TRBD2 matches at 11 bases. V lost 5 bases and J lost 1; bases outside the gene matches: 5. This CDR3 contains 16 residues. CDR1 and CDR2 from the germline V gene are SNHLY and FYNNEI. CDR3 sequence: CASSQLAGDGTDTQYF. In DNA form, the CDR3 reads TGTGCCAGCAGTCAACTAGCGGGAGATGGCACAGATACGCAGTATTTT. Supplemented by reference TRBV2 and TRBJ2-3, the full variable domain reads EPEVTQTPSHQVTQMGQEVILRCVPISNHLYFYWYRQILGQKVEFLVSFYNNEISEKSEIFDDQFSVERPDGSNFTLKIRSTKLEDSAMYFCASSQLAGDGTDTQYFGPGTRLTVL.

This clonotype was seen at least ten times. The chain carries TRBV30 and TRBJ2-2; D unclear. Per germline, CDR1 GTSNPN and CDR2 SVGIG (reference sequence). The CDR3 runs 13 residues. V lost 3 bases, J lost 1 base, and 6 bases lay in between. This CDR3 is CAWSGLNTGELFF. CDR3 sequence (DNA): TGTGCCTGGAGCGGTCTGAACACCGGGGAGCTGTTTTTT.

This clonotype was counted at least ten times. V gene TRBV5-1 combines with J gene TRBJ1-2; D is ambiguous. Germline CDR1 reads SGHRS; CDR2 reads YFSETQ. The CDR3 contains 14 residues. Trimming cost V 4 bases and J 2 bases, with 12 bases left between them. The CDR3 loop reads CASSPSRSNYGYTF. CDR3 bases: TGCGCCAGCAGCCCTTCTCGGTCGAACTATGGCTACACCTTC.

In its sample, this clonotype was seen many times. The gene calls are TRBV28 and TRBJ1-2; the D is unclear. From germline, CDR1 is MDHEN and CDR2 SYDVKM. Trimming took 3 bases from V and 2 from J, leaving 13 bases between them. This CDR3 spans 15 amino acids. CDR3 amino acids: CASSLGVPRNYGYTF. CDR3 DNA: TGTGCCAGCAGTTTGGGCGTGCCTAGGAACTATGGCTACACCTTC.

The J gene is TRBJ2-2, the V gene TRBV3-1, with D perhaps TRBD2 (6 bases). The CDR3 is 16 amino acids. The V gene lost 4 bases and the J gene lost 1 base, with 13 bases spanning the gap. Germline CDR1 reads LGHDT; CDR2 reads YNNKEL (reference sequence). The CDR3 nucleotides are TGTGCCAGCAGCCTGTCGTTGGGGGGGAACACCGGGGAGCTGTTTTTT. Translating it yields CASSLSLGGNTGELFF.

Turning to this clonotype: A much larger clone lies a single base off, so this may be a read error. The chain is built from TRBV4-2 and TRBJ2-7; D tentatively fits TRBD1 or TRBD2 (5 bases each). Germline values: CDR1 LGHNA, CDR2 YNFKEQ. This CDR3 is built from 15 residues. CDR3 bases: TGTGCCAGCAGCCAATCAATCAACCGGGGCTACGATCAGTACTTC. Protein sequence: CASSQSINRGYDQYF.

The gene calls are TRBV20-1 and TRBJ1-2, with unresolved D. In germline, CDR1 is DFQATT, CDR2 SNEGSKA (reference sequence). V was clipped by 4 bases and J by 4 bases, with 13 bases between them. This CDR3 is 13 amino acids long. The CDR3 DNA reads as TGCAGTGCTACCCCTAGTTTAACCTATGGCTACACCTTC. Protein sequence: CSATPSLTYGYTF.

This clonotype has at least ten counts. V and J are TRBV18 and TRBJ2-1; D is ambiguous. The germline V gene has CDR1 KGHSH and CDR2 LQKENI. The V end lost 3 bases, the J end lost 3 bases, and 15 bases lay between the germline ends. The CDR3 runs to 16 residues. The CDR3 sequence: CASSPGSSGNYNEQFF. For the CDR3, the DNA is TGTGCCAGCTCACCCGGATCTTCTGGGAACTACAATGAGCAGTTCTTC.

The DNA for the CDR3 is TGCGCCAGCAGCTTGGCCGGTCGTTCCAGGGGGCGTAAGCAGTACTTC. It encodes CASSLAGRSRGRKQYF. V usage is TRBV5-1 and J usage is TRBJ2-7; TRBD1 agrees at 8 bases. The CDR3 runs to 16 residues. Germline values: CDR1 SGHRS, CDR2 YFSETQ. V was clipped by 0 bases and J by 8 bases; unmatched bases: 13. Complete variable domain (other parts from reference TRBV5-1 and TRBJ2-7): KAGVTQTPRYLIKTRGQQVTLSCSPISGHRSVSWYQQTPGQGLQFLFEYFSETQRNKGNFPGRFSGRQFSNSRSEMNVSTLELGDSALYLCASSLAGRSRGRKQYFGPGTRLTVT.

This clonotype was seen ten or more times. This chain joins TRBV7-9 and TRBJ2-1; the D gene could be TRBD1 or TRBD2 (6 bases each). There are 16 residues in the CDR3. Germline loops: CDR1 SEHNR, CDR2 FQNEAQ (reference sequence). V was clipped by 5 bases and J by 4 bases, with 18 bases between them. The CDR3 region has the DNA TGTGCCAGCAGCCAACCGAGGAGGGGGTCGTACAATGAGCAGTTCTTC. It codes for CASSQPRRGSYNEQFF. Based on the CDR3 plus reference TRBV7-9 and TRBJ2-1, the full variable domain is DTGVSQNPRHKITKRGQNVTFRCDPISEHNRLYWYRQTLGQGPEFLTYFQNEAQLEKSRLLSDRFSAERPKGSFSTLEIQRTEQGDSAMYLCASSQPRRGSYNEQFFGPGTRLTVL.

This clonotype was detected a few times. The chain combines TRBV5-1 with TRBJ1-4, with D perhaps matching TRBD1 (5 bases). Germline V gene lookup returns CDR1 SGHRS and CDR2 YFSETQ. V lost 4 bases and J 8 bases, leaving 15 bases between the germline ends. This CDR3 has 14 amino acids. DNA of the CDR3: TGCGCCAGCAGCCCGACAGAAGTTATCGAAAAACTGTTTTTT. Protein: CASSPTEVIEKLFF.

As to this clonotype: Since the CDR3 does not end with the conserved phenylalanine or tryptophan, this likely comes from a read error. The gene calls are TRBV7-9 and TRBJ2-7; 8 bases map to TRBD1. Looked up from germline, CDR1 is SEHNR and CDR2 is FQNEAQ (reference sequence). The junction had 9 bases not matched to a gene; V was cut back by 0 bases and J by 5 bases. This CDR3 has 16 amino acids. This CDR3 is CASSLADRGILHEQYL. DNA for the CDR3: TGTGCCAGCAGCTTAGCAGACAGGGGAATTCTCCACGAGCAGTACCTC.

This clonotype was picked up many times. This chain joins TRBV10-3 and TRBJ2-3; 7 bases are a match to TRBD2. J gave up 0 bases and V 0 bases, and 9 bases lay outside the gene matches. The CDR3 has 18 amino acids. The V gene's germline CDR1 is ENHRY and CDR2 SYGVKD. The CDR3 DNA sequence: TGTGCCATCAGTGAGTCGGGGGAGGGCCCATGGAGCACAGATACGCAGTATTTT. It encodes CAISESGEGPWSTDTQYF.

The sample holds many counts of this clonotype. The J gene is TRBJ1-1, the V gene TRBV12-3 or TRBV12-4; 7 bases map to TRBD1. V gave up 6 bases and J gave up 1 base; unmatched junction bases: 2. This CDR3 has 13 amino acids. The CDR3 nucleotides read TGTGCCAGCAGGGGACAGTCGAACACTGAAGCTTTCTTT. The encoded protein is CASRGQSNTEAFF.

V is TRBV7-2 and J is TRBJ2-1; the D call may be TRBD1 or TRBD2 (5 bases each). Germline loops: CDR1 SGHTA, CDR2 FQGNSA. V lost 4 bases, J lost 8 bases, and 12 bases lay in between. The length of the CDR3 is 13 residues. CDR3 in DNA: TGTGCCAGCAGCTCAAACTGGGGGTATGAGCAGTTCTTC. Encoded protein: CASSSNWGYEQFF.

This clonotype was observed a few times. In nucleotides, the CDR3 is TGTGCCAGCAGTGCAACCCCGGGACAGGAGAACACCGGGGAGCTGTTTTTT. Translated: CASSATPGQENTGELFF. The chain is built from TRBV2 and TRBJ2-2; TRBD1 agrees at 8 bases. The CDR3 runs to 17 residues. J was trimmed by 1 base and V by 4 bases; bases with no gene match: 8. The germline V gene encodes CDR1 SNHLY and CDR2 FYNNEI.

About this clonotype itself: One base away lies a much larger clone, so this may be a sequencing read error. The V and J genes are TRBV6-1 and TRBJ2-5; 7 nucleotides agree with TRBD2. This CDR3 comprises 17 residues. Germline V gives CDR1 MNHNS, CDR2 SASEGT. The CDR3 DNA follows: TGTGCCAGCAGTCTACGGGCGGGAGCCGGTCTCCAAGAGACCCAGCACTTC. Its protein product is CASSLRAGAGLQETQHF.

This clonotype was detected once. A much larger clone lies one base from this, so it may be a read error. J is TRBJ2-5 and V is TRBV7-9, with TRBD1 matching over 8 bases. V was clipped by 4 bases and J by 11 bases; unmatched bases: 15. The germline gives CDR1 SEHNR, CDR2 FQNEAQ (reference sequence). The CDR3 is made up of 15 amino acids. The CDR3 nucleotides are TGTGCCAGCAGCTCACCGGGACAGGAACACAATGAGCAGTACTTC. It specifies CASSSPGQEHNEQYF.

This clonotype was seen at least ten times. J is TRBJ2-3 and V is TRBV6-1, with D possibly TRBD2 on 7 matching bases. The V gene lost 6 bases and the J gene lost 3 bases, with 16 bases spanning the gap. CDR3 length: 15 residues. Per the germline V gene, CDR1 is MNHNS and CDR2 is SASEGT. The CDR3 nucleotides are TGTGCCAGCAGGACCGGGGGGCAGGATACAGATACGCAGTATTTT. This translates into CASRTGGQDTDTQYF.